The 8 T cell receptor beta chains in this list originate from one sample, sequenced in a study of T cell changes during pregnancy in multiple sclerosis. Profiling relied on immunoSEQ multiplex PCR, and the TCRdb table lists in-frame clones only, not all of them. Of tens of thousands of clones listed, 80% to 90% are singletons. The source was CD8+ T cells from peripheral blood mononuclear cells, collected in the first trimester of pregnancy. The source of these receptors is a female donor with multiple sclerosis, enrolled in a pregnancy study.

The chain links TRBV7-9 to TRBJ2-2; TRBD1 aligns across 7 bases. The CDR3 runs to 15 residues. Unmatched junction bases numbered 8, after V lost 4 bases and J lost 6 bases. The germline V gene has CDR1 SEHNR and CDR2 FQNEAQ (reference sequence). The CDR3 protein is CASSSGQAGPGELFF. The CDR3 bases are TGTGCCAGCAGCTCCGGACAGGCTGGCCCCGGGGAGCTGTTTTTT.

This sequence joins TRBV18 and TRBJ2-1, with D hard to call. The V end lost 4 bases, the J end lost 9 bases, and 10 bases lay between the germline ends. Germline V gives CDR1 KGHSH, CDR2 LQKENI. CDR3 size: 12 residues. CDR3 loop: CASSHYTGEQFF. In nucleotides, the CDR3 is TGTGCCAGCTCACACTACACGGGTGAGCAGTTCTTC. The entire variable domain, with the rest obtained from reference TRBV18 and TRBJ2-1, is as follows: NAGVMQNPRHLVRRRGQEARLRCSPMKGHSHVYWYRQLPEEGLKFMVYLQKENIIDESGMPKERFSAEFPKEGPSILRIQQVVRGDSAAYFCASSHYTGEQFFGPGTRLTVL.

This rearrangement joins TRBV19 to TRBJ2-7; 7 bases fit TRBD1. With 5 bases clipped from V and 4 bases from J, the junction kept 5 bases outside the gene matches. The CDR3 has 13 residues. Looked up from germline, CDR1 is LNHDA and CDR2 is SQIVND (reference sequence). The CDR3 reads CASSETGSYEQYF. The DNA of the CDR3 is TGTGCCAGTAGTGAGACAGGGTCATACGAGCAGTACTTC.

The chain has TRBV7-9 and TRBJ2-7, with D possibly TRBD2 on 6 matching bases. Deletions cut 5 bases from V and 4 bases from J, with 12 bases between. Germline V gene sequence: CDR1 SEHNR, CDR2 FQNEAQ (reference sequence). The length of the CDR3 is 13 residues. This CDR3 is CASSPRGGYEQYF. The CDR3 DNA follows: TGTGCCAGCAGCCCCCGAGGAGGGTACGAGCAGTACTTC. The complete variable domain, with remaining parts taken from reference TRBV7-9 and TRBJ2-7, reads DTGVSQNPRHKITKRGQNVTFRCDPISEHNRLYWYRQTLGQGPEFLTYFQNEAQLEKSRLLSDRFSAERPKGSFSTLEIQRTEQGDSAMYLCASSPRGGYEQYFGPGTRLTVT.

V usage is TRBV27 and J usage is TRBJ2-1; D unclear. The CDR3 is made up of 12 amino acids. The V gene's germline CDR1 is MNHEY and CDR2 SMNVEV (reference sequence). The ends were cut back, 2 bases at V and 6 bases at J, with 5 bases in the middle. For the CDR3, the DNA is TGTGCCAGCAGTTTAACGGGCAATGAGCAGTTCTTC. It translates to CASSLTGNEQFF.

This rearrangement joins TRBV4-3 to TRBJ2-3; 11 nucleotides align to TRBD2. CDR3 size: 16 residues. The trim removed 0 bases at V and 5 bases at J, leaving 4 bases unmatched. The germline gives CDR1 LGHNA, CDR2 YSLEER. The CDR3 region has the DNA TGCGCCAGCAGCCAAGATAAAGGACTAGCGGGAGATACGCAGTATTTT. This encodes CASSQDKGLAGDTQYF.

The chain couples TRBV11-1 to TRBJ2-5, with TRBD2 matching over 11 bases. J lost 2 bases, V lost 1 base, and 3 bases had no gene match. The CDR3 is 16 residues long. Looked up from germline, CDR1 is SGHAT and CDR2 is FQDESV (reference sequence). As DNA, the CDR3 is TGTGCCAGCAGCTTAGGGGGACTAGCGGCACAAGAGACCCAGTACTTC. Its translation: CASSLGGLAAQETQYF.

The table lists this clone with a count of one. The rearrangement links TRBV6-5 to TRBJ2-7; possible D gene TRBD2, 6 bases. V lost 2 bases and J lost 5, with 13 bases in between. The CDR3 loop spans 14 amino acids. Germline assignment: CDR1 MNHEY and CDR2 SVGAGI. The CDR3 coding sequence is TGTGCCAGCAGTTACGGAGGGCAGGTCGACGAGCAGTACTTC. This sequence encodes CASSYGGQVDEQYF.